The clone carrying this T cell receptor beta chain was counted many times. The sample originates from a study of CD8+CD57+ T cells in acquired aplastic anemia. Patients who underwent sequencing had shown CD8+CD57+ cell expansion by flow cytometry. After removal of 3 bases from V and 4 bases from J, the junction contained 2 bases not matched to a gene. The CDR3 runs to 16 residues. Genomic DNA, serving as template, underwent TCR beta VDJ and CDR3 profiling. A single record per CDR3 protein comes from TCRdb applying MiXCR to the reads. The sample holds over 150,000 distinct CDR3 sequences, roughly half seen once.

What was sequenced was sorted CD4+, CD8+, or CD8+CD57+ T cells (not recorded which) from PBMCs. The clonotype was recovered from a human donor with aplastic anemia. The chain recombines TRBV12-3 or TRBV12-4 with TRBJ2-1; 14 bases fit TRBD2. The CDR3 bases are TGTGCCAGCAGTTTGAGACTAGCGGGGGGGTACAATGAGCAGTTCTTC. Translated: CASSLRLAGGYNEQFF.